Presented here are 25 T cell receptor beta chains from one specimen sequenced in a study of blood T cells in healthy people across ages. Through a sample-barcoded 5' primer and a J-beta primer mix, a second PCR was run for roughly 6 to 11 cycles. A single record per CDR3 protein comes from TCRdb applying MiXCR to the 5' RACE reads. The sample carries fewer than 2,000,000 distinct CDR3 sequences, 39% recorded once. The sample comprised blood. The receptors originated from a human donor in good health.

As for this clonotype: At one end, the junction sequence differs from germline, possibly due to a read error. J is TRBJ2-6 and V is TRBV4-2; the D gene could be TRBD1 or TRBD2 (5 bases each). Germline V gene sequence: CDR1 LGHNA, CDR2 YNFKEQ. The CDR3 has 19 residues. The CDR3 sequence: CASSQDQVWGYSGVNVLTF. The DNA of the CDR3 is TGTGCCAGCAGCCAAGATCAGGTGTGGGGGTACTCTGGGGTCAACGTCCTGACTTTC.

The chain couples TRBV12-3 or TRBV12-4 to TRBJ1-2; 8 nucleotides match TRBD1. V lost 7 bases and J lost 8; bases outside the gene matches: 9. This CDR3 is 13 amino acids long. The CDR3 sequence: CASTLTGVRGYTF. The CDR3 DNA sequence: TGTGCCAGCACCTTGACAGGGGTGAGAGGCTACACCTTC.

The V and J genes are TRBV7-2 and TRBJ1-4; 10 bases are a match to TRBD1. Germline CDR1 reads SGHTA; CDR2 reads FQGNSA. CDR3 length: 15 amino acids. After removal of 5 bases from V and 7 bases from J, the junction contained 7 bases not matched to a gene. In nucleotides, the CDR3 is TGTGCCAGCAGCCTGACAGGGGGCGGGTTTGAAAAACTGTTTTTT. Translated, it gives CASSLTGGGFEKLFF. The full variable domain, completed using reference TRBV7-2 and TRBJ1-4, is GAGVSQSPSNKVTEKGKDVELRCDPISGHTALYWYRQSLGQGLEFLIYFQGNSAPDKSGLPSDRFSAERTGGSVSTLTIQRTQQEDSAVYLCASSLTGGGFEKLFFGSGTQLSVL.

V usage is TRBV4-2 and J usage is TRBJ1-4, with D uncertain. Trimming removed 0 bases from V and 6 bases from J, with 14 bases in between. Germline V CDR1 and CDR2: LGHNA, YNFKEQ. This CDR3 has 16 amino acids. In DNA form, the CDR3 reads TGTGCCAGCAGCCAAGATCTGAGGGAGAGTGATGAAAAACTGTTTTTT. Translated: CASSQDLRESDEKLFF.

This clonotype was counted between two and nine times. The CDR3 loop reads CASSEQWSYGYTF. CDR3 DNA sequence: TGTGCCAGCAGTGAACAATGGAGCTATGGCTACACCTTC. The chain employs TRBV2 and TRBJ1-2; no clear D. The CDR3 length is 13 residues. Trimming cost V 2 bases and J 4 bases, with 8 bases left between them. The germline V gene has CDR1 SNHLY and CDR2 FYNNEI.

The chain combines TRBV18 with TRBJ2-3; the match to TRBD1 covers 9 bases. The CDR3 length is 16 residues. CDR1 and CDR2 from the germline V gene are KGHSH and LQKENI. The ends lost 3 bases at V and 0 bases at J; junction bases unmatched: 4. CDR3 loop: CASSPRTGGSTDTQYF. The DNA for the CDR3 is TGTGCCAGCTCACCCAGAACAGGGGGCAGCACAGATACGCAGTATTTT.

This clonotype was observed a handful of times. The V and J genes are TRBV20-1 and TRBJ2-1; 11 bases are shared with TRBD2. This CDR3 is built from 14 residues. V shed 6 bases, J shed 3 bases, and the junction held 4 bases outside the gene matches. Germline V gives CDR1 DFQATT, CDR2 SNEGSKA (reference sequence). CDR3: CSATSGTLYNEQFF. The CDR3 nucleotides read TGCAGTGCGACTAGCGGGACCCTCTACAATGAGCAGTTCTTC.

The rearrangement uses TRBV29-1 and TRBJ1-1; no firm D call. V shed 7 bases and J shed 3 bases, with 15 bases lying between them. The CDR3 has 13 residues. From germline, CDR1 is SQVTM and CDR2 ANQGSEA. CDR3 in amino acids: CSATLGFDTEAFF. The CDR3 coding sequence is TGCAGCGCCACTTTGGGGTTTGACACTGAAGCTTTCTTT.

As to this clonotype: The germline gene is not matched at one end of the junction; a read error may be the cause. V gene TRBV11-2 combines with J gene TRBJ2-1; 8 bases line up with TRBD2. This CDR3 region has 16 residues. The germline V gene encodes CDR1 SGHAT and CDR2 FQNNGV. The CDR3 DNA sequence: TGTGCCAGCAGCTTGGCCGGGGGGGTAATTTGGAATGAGCTGTTCTTC. Its protein is CASSLAGGVIWNELFF.

CDR3: CASSAQTGVNTEAFF. In DNA, the CDR3 is TGTGCCAGCAGCGCTCAGACAGGCGTGAACACTGAAGCTTTCTTT. The rearrangement joins TRBV7-9 to TRBJ1-1, with D possibly matching TRBD1 (6 bases). Trimming pared 5 bases from V and 0 bases from J, leaving 13 bases between. This CDR3 has 15 residues. Germline V gene sequence: CDR1 SEHNR, CDR2 FQNEAQ (reference sequence).

This clonotype was seen more than once but under ten times. This chain links TRBV6-2 or TRBV6-3 with TRBJ2-5; no reliable D call. Germline V gene lookup returns CDR1 MNHEY and CDR2 SVGEGT. The CDR3 covers 14 residues. The V gene lost 2 bases and the J gene lost 2 bases, with 9 bases spanning the gap. The CDR3 DNA reads TGTGCCAGCAGTTACAATCGGATACAAGAGACCCAGTACTTC. This encodes CASSYNRIQETQYF.

V gene TRBV5-1 combines with J gene TRBJ1-4; 10 bases are a match to TRBD1. Germline V CDR1 and CDR2: SGHRS, YFSETQ. Unmatched junction bases numbered 2, after V lost 0 bases and J lost 6 bases. The CDR3 runs to 15 residues. The CDR3 spells CASSLGDRGDEKLFF. Here the CDR3 DNA reads TGCGCCAGCAGCTTGGGGGACAGGGGTGATGAAAAACTGTTTTTT.

This clonotype was counted between two and nine times. CDR3 loop: CSARASAKNIQYF. CDR3 DNA: TGCAGTGCTAGAGCTTCGGCCAAAAACATTCAGTACTTC. V usage is TRBV20-1 and J usage is TRBJ2-4; no clear D gene. The CDR3 has 13 amino acids. Germline CDR1 and CDR2: DFQATT and SNEGSKA (reference sequence). V dropped 1 base and J dropped 1 base, with 5 bases sitting between them.

This clonotype was seen more than once but under ten times. The V call is TRBV19, the J call TRBJ1-2, with TRBD1 as a possible D gene (5 bases). CDR1 is LNHDA and CDR2 is SQIVND in the germline V gene (reference sequence). The CDR3 extends over 13 amino acids. V lost 6 bases and J lost 5, with 13 bases in between. CDR3 in DNA: TGTGCCAGTAGGAGAGACAGAACGTATGGCTACACCTTC. Translating it yields CASRRDRTYGYTF. Combining the CDR3 with reference TRBV19 and TRBJ1-2 gives the whole variable domain DGGITQSPKYLFRKEGQNVTLSCEQNLNHDAMYWYRQDPGQGLRLIYYSQIVNDFQKGDIAEGYSVSREKKESFPLTVTSAQKNPTAFYLCASRRDRTYGYTFGSGTRLTVV.

The V and J genes are TRBV20-1 and TRBJ1-1, with 9 nucleotides matching TRBD1. CDR3 length: 13 amino acids. CDR1 DFQATT and CDR2 SNEGSKA come from the germline V gene (reference sequence). Unmatched junction bases numbered 5, after V lost 6 bases and J lost 3 bases. CDR3 nucleotides: TGCAGTGCGGGACAGGGCAAGGACACTGAAGCTTTCTTT. Its protein is CSAGQGKDTEAFF.

About this clonotype: A read error may account for a junction end that differs from germline. V usage is TRBV27 and J usage is TRBJ2-7; TRBD1 might be the D (6 bases). Germline loops: CDR1 MNHEY, CDR2 SMNVEV (reference sequence). This CDR3 is 16 amino acids long. The CDR3: CVSSLSQGHYSYVQYF. CDR3 DNA: TGTGTCAGCAGTTTATCTCAGGGACATTATTCCTACGTGCAGTACTTC.

Concerning this clonotype itself: One base away lies a much larger clone, so this may be a sequencing read error. The rearrangement links TRBV7-2 to TRBJ2-7, with a weak D call TRBD2 (6 bases). The CDR3 has 14 amino acids. CDR1 is SGHTA and CDR2 is FQGNSA in the germline V gene. The V end lost 7 bases, the J end lost 7 bases, and 20 bases lay between the germline ends. CDR3 sequence reads: CASKQDGGGAEQYF. CDR3 sequence (DNA): TGTGCCAGCAAACAGGACGGGGGAGGAGCGGAGCAGTACTTC. Filled out from reference TRBV7-2 and TRBJ2-7, the complete variable domain reads GAGVSQSPSNKVTEKGKDVELRCDPISGHTALYWYRQSLGQGLEFLIYFQGNSAPDKSGLPSDRFSAERTGGSVSTLTIQRTQQEDSAVYLCASKQDGGGAEQYFGPGTRLTVT.

The J gene is TRBJ1-3, the V gene TRBV7-9; D call uncertain. Trimming shortened V by 2 bases and J by 4 bases, and 12 bases separated the two germline ends. There are 15 residues in the CDR3. Germline loops: CDR1 SEHNR, CDR2 FQNEAQ (reference sequence). The CDR3 nucleotides read TGTGCCAGCAGCTTATTGGTTTCTCAAGGAAACACCATATATTTT. Its translation: CASSLLVSQGNTIYF.

For this clonotype: The junction and the germline gene differ at one end; a read error may be behind it. The chain uses TRBV7-2 and TRBJ2-5; possibly TRBD2 for D (5 bases). Looked up from germline, CDR1 is SGHTA and CDR2 is FQGNSA. The CDR3 loop spans 13 amino acids. CDR3 sequence reads: CTGSLASRETQYF. In nucleotides, the CDR3 is TGTACCGGCAGCTTAGCGTCCCGGGAGACCCAGTACTTC.

This clonotype was seen a handful of times. Written as DNA, the CDR3 is TGCAGTGCTAGAAGGGTTTTCGGGGACCAACACTCCGGGAACATTCAGTACTTC. Protein sequence: CSARRVFGDQHSGNIQYF. The chain is built from TRBV20-1 and TRBJ2-4; D is possibly TRBD1 or TRBD2 (5 bases each). Germline V gene data show CDR1 as DFQATT and CDR2 as SNEGSKA (reference sequence). V gave up 2 bases and J gave up 7 bases, with 27 bases separating them. The CDR3 contains 18 residues.

The rearrangement joins TRBV20-1 to TRBJ2-7; D unresolved. CDR3 length equals 14 residues. Germline V gene lookup returns CDR1 DFQATT and CDR2 SNEGSKA (reference sequence). With 6 bases removed from V and 0 bases from J, the gap between germline ends came to 15 bases. CDR3 in DNA: TGCAGTGCCCTTAGGGCATCGACCTCCTACGAGCAGTACTTC. It is translated as CSALRASTSYEQYF.

The chain links TRBV20-1 to TRBJ2-3; weak D call: TRBD2 (6 bases). In germline, CDR1 is DFQATT, CDR2 SNEGSKA (reference sequence). Between the trimmed V and J ends, which lost 6 bases and 2 bases, there was a span of 21 bases. The CDR3 covers 16 residues. This CDR3 is CSASHPPGLLTDTQYF. CDR3 sequence (DNA): TGCAGTGCGTCCCACCCGCCGGGACTCCTCACAGATACGCAGTATTTT.

This clonotype came up once. This chain uses TRBV29-1 with TRBJ2-2; TRBD2 matches at 10 bases. CDR3 size: 14 residues. J gave up 4 bases and V 4 bases, and 3 bases lay outside the gene matches. Germline-derived CDR1 and CDR2 are SQVTM and ANQGSEA. CDR3 region: CSVASGGRTGELFF. Written as DNA, the CDR3 is TGCAGCGTTGCTAGCGGGGGCCGCACCGGGGAGCTGTTTTTT.

This clonotype was seen more than once but under ten times. The chain links TRBV6-2 or TRBV6-3 to TRBJ2-3; 8 nucleotides line up with TRBD2. The germline gives CDR1 MNHEY, CDR2 SVGEGT. Trimming cost V 6 bases and J 4 bases; bases outside gene matches: 15. This CDR3 has 17 residues. The CDR3 sequence is CASSTTYGGGTADTQYF. DNA for the CDR3: TGTGCCAGCAGCACCACTTACGGGGGGGGTACCGCAGATACGCAGTATTTT.

As regards this clonotype: Since the CDR3 does not end with the conserved phenylalanine or tryptophan, this likely comes from a read error. The CDR3 here is CSASPLTSGGYEQYL. CDR3 DNA: TGCAGTGCTAGTCCCCTGACTAGCGGGGGGTACGAGCAGTACCTC. The chain joins TRBV20-1 to TRBJ2-7; TRBD2 aligns across 13 bases. CDR1 is DFQATT and CDR2 is SNEGSKA in the germline V gene (reference sequence). The CDR3 covers 15 residues. Trimming at V came to 3 bases and at J to 4 bases, leaving 6 bases not matched to a gene.